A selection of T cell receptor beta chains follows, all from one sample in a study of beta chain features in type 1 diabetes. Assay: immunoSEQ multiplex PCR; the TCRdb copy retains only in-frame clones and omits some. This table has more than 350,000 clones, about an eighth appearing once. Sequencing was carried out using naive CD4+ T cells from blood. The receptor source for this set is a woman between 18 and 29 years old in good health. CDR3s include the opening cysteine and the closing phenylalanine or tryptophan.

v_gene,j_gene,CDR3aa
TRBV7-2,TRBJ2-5,CASSPGTEITETQYF
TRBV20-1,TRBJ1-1,CSVQGGTEAFF
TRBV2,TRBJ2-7,CASKPTTGLPRGYEQYF
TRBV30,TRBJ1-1,CAWSVSRTVNTEAFF
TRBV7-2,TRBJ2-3,CASSLGLAVPTDTQYF
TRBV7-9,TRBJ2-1,CASSARGTSGSNEQFF
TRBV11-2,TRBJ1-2,CASRSGRTEDGYTF
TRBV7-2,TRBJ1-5,CASSPTGNQPQHF
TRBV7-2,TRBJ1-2,CASRAMGRSNYGYTF
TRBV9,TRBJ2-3,CASSVRTSRDTQYF
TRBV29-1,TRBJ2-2,CSVGAGELFF
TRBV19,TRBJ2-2,CASRGQSNTGELFF
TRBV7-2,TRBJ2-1,CASSLEASLPANEQFF
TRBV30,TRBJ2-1,CAWSGRQDPSGQFF
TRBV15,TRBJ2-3,CATSRDSGLAGVADTQYF
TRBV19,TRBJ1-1,CASLQRTGVTEAFF
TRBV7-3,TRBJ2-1,CASTLGDRDYNEQFF
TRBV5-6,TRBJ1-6,CASRLEGLHNSPLHF
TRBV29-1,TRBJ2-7,CRVEGAGLATYEQYF
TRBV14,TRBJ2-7,CASSRRTGRDEQYF
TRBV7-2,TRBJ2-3,CASSLAKITTDTQYF
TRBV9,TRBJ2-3,CASSVGDWGDTQYF
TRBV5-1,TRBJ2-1,CASTQGTSSYNEQFF
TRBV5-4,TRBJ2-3,CASSFASGPTGRSGTDTQYF
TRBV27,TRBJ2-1,CASSLRHNEQFF
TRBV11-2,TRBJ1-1,CASSLVLGLNTEAFF
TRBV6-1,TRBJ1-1,CASRVGQAAFF
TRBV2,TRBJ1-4,CASSQGLGEKLFF
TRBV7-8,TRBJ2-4,CASSLPGLEFQYF
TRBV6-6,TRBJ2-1,CAIRQDSYNEQFF
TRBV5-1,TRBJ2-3,CASSGRQGRDTHADTQYF